This TCR beta chain came from a study of T and B cells in COVID-19 patients. BIOMED2 TRB-A/B primer pools were used in multiplex TRB PCR. One entry per CDR3 protein results from TCRdb running MiXCR on the multiplex PCR reads. The sample includes several thousand distinct CDR3 sequences, over 25% seen only once; the top ten take roughly 5%. This clonotype was seen at least ten times. From blood, roughly 240-550 ng of genomic DNA served as TRB template. The ends were cut back, 6 bases at V and 5 bases at J, with 7 bases in the middle. The CDR3 has 10 residues. Looked up from germline, CDR1 is GTSNPN and CDR2 is SVGIG (reference sequence).

Material: blood. The gene calls are TRBV30 and TRBJ2-5; D not resolved. The sequence came from a human donor who had recovered from COVID-19. The CDR3 protein is CACCPETQYF. Written as DNA, the CDR3 is TGTGCCTGCTGTCCGGAGACCCAGTACTTC.